The clone carrying this T cell receptor (beta chain) has more than one count but fewer than ten. Its antigen is unknown. At one boundary the junction diverges from the germline segment, which might be a read error. Germline assignment: CDR1 LNHDA and CDR2 SQIVND (reference sequence). The CDR3 loop spans 13 amino acids. The data are from a study of T cells in Graves' hyperthyroidism and ophthalmopathy. Study overall: Peripheral blood was obtained at initial diagnosis, preceding any treatment. Study outcomes and limitations: The blood repertoire included most of the expanded thyroid clonotypes above 0.001.

Researchers took RNA transcripts and amplified the TCR beta CDR3 regions from them. First-round RT-PCR of the TCR CDR3 relied on the HTBI primer set. TCRdb used MiXCR to reprocess the multiplex PCR reads, holding one entry per CDR3 protein. In the table there are around 400,000 distinct CDR3 sequences, 25% of which are singletons. Clinical symptoms, serum thyroxine, TRAb, thyroid ultrasound and orbital computed tomography informed diagnoses. The receptor was isolated from a man aged 45 to 65 with Graves' hyperthyroidism. The V and J genes are TRBV19 and TRBJ2-7, with D perhaps matching TRBD2 (6 bases). Sequenced material: blood. Here the CDR3 reads CASSIGGAYEQCF. The CDR3 DNA is TGTGCCAGTAGTATCGGCGGGGCCTACGAGCAGTGCTTC.